Presented here are 10 T cell receptor beta chains from one specimen sequenced in a study of cytomegalovirus exposure and HLA in healthy donors. PCR was performed using 60 Vbeta and 13 Jbeta primers. The assay was immunoSEQ multiplex PCR, and TCRdb's table has in-frame clones only and misses some. The sample records under 150,000 clones, 76% being singletons. The source material was PBMCs. The source is a female donor in good health and CMV-seropositive.

The chain recombines TRBV5-5 with TRBJ1-2; 8 bases are a match to TRBD1. The germline CDR1 and CDR2 sequences are SGHKS and YYEKEE (reference sequence). J gave up 4 bases and V 3 bases, and 8 bases lay outside the gene matches. This CDR3 is 15 amino acids long. The CDR3 DNA reads as TGTGCCAGCAGCTCTAGGACAGGGTACGGCTATGGCTACACCTTC. This gives the protein CASSSRTGYGYGYTF.

The chain is built from TRBV25-1 and TRBJ2-5, with 9 bases aligning to TRBD1. This CDR3 has 15 amino acids. The V and J ends lost 0 bases and 5 bases, in that order; junction bases with no gene match: 4. Germline V gene data show CDR1 as MGHDK and CDR2 as SYGVNS. CDR3 nucleotides: TGTGCCAGCAGTGAATATAGGACAGGGGACGAGACCCAGTACTTC. As protein: CASSEYRTGDETQYF.

The chain links TRBV16 to TRBJ1-1; D gene uncertain. From germline, CDR1 is KGHSY and CDR2 FQNENV. The ends were cut back, 4 bases at V and 9 bases at J, with 15 bases in the middle. The length of the CDR3 is 13 residues. The CDR3 loop is CASSPTAAAKAFF. CDR3 DNA: TGTGCCAGCAGCCCCACGGCGGCAGCTAAAGCTTTCTTT.

The V and J genes are TRBV5-1 and TRBJ1-2; perhaps TRBD1 as D (6 bases). V lost 0 bases, J lost 8 bases, and 14 bases lay in between. Germline loops: CDR1 SGHRS, CDR2 YFSETQ. This CDR3 has 14 amino acids. The CDR3 nucleotides read TGCGCCAGCAGCTTGGGACAACAGGGTCCGGGCTACACCTTC. This gives the protein CASSLGQQGPGYTF.

The V gene is TRBV19, the J gene TRBJ2-3; TRBD2 might be the D (6 bases). The germline CDR1 and CDR2 sequences are LNHDA and SQIVND (reference sequence). The CDR3 runs 14 residues. V was cut by 5 bases and J by 4 bases, with 13 bases left in between. CDR3 sequence reads: CASSDPGGADTQYF. In nucleotides, the CDR3 is TGTGCCAGTAGTGACCCTGGCGGGGCAGATACGCAGTATTTT.

The genes are TRBV28 and TRBJ1-4; TRBD1 matches at 7 bases. The V gene's germline CDR1 is MDHEN and CDR2 SYDVKM. The trim removed 10 bases at V and 8 bases at J, leaving 1 base unmatched. This CDR3 is built from 10 residues. CDR3 sequence: CATGGEKLFF. The DNA of the CDR3 is TGTGCCACAGGGGGGGAAAAACTGTTTTTT.

The chain couples TRBV13 to TRBJ1-1; the match to TRBD1 covers 9 bases. The CDR3 is 15 amino acids. J gave up 5 bases and V 1 base, and 5 bases lay outside the gene matches. Germline-derived CDR1 and CDR2 are PRHDT and FYEKMQ (reference sequence). The CDR3 DNA reads TGTGCCAGCAGCTTAGAGGGACAGGGCAGGACTGAAGCTTTCTTT. Translation gives CASSLEGQGRTEAFF.

This rearrangement joins TRBV5-6 to TRBJ2-3; 9 nucleotides align to TRBD1. The V gene's germline CDR1 is SGHDT and CDR2 YYEEEE. V lost 4 bases and J lost 4; bases outside the gene matches: 4. The CDR3 runs 14 residues. DNA for the CDR3: TGTGCCAGCAGCCTCCGACAGGGGGCAGATACGCAGTATTTT. Translating gives CASSLRQGADTQYF.

In its sample, this clone was seen a few times. The chain combines TRBV20-1 with TRBJ2-5; D is undetermined. The germline CDR1 and CDR2 sequences are DFQATT and SNEGSKA (reference sequence). The V gene lost 0 bases and the J gene lost 4 bases, with 3 bases spanning the gap. The CDR3 runs 11 residues. The CDR3 coding sequence is TGCAGTGCTAGAGATCGAGAGACCCAGTACTTC. Its translation: CSARDRETQYF.

The chain is built from TRBV10-3 and TRBJ1-2; D possibly corresponds to TRBD1 (6 bases). Trimming left V 3 bases short and J 4 bases short, with 18 bases between. This CDR3 is built from 16 residues. Germline CDR1 reads ENHRY; CDR2 reads SYGVKD. The DNA for the CDR3 is TGTGCCATCAGTGACGAGCCAGGGGCTTGGATCTATGGCTACACCTTC. It is translated as CAISDEPGAWIYGYTF.